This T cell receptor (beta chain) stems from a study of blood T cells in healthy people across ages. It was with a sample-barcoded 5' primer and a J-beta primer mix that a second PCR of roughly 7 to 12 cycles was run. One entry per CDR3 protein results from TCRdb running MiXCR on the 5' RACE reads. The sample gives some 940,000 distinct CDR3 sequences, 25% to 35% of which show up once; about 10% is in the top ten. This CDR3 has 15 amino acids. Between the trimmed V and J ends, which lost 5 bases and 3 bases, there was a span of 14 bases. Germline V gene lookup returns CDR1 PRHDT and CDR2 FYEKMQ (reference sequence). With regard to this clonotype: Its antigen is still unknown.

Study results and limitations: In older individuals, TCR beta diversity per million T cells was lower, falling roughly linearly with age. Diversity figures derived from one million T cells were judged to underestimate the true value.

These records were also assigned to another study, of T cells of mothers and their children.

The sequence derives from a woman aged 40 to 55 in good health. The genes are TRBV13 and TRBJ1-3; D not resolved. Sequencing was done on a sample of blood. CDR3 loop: CASSPVRERGNTIYF. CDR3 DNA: TGTGCCAGCAGCCCCGTCCGGGAGCGTGGAAACACCATATATTTT.